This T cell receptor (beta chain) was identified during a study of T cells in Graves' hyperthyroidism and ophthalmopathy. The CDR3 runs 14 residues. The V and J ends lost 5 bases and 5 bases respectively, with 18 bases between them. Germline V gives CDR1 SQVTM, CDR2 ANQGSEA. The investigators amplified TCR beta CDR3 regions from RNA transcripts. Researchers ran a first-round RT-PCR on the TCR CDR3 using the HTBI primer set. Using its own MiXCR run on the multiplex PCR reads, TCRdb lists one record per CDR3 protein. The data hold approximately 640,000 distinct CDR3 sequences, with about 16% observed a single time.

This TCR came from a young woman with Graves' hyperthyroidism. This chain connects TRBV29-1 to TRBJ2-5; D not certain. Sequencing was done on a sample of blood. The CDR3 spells CSVREAFSIETQYF. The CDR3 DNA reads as TGCAGCGTTCGAGAAGCTTTTTCGATTGAGACCCAGTACTTC.